A selection of T cell receptor beta chains follows, all from one sample in a study of cytomegalovirus exposure and HLA in healthy donors. Sequencing was performed with immunoSEQ multiplex PCR; in TCRdb, only in-frame clones are kept and a portion is missing. The sample holds some 170,000 clones, 70% to 80% seen once. Sequencing was performed on PBMCs. Receptors were obtained from a man aged 60 to 75 in good health and CMV-seronegative. The conserved cysteine and the conserved F or W are not part of the CDR3 here. The order of the fields is V gene, J gene, CDR3 protein.

TRBV15	TRBJ2-7	ATSRTDRVTYEQY
TRBV10-3	-	AISRTGTSGESYEQY
TRBV15	TRBJ2-7	ATSRGQGANYEQY
TRBV6-1	TRBJ2-7	ASRPPLSSYEQY
TRBV29-1	TRBJ2-5	SVEGLAVVTQY
TRBV30	TRBJ2-3	AWSAHIKDTQY
TRBV6-4	TRBJ2-2	ASSDSTGGPGELF
TRBV18	TRBJ1-2	ASSPQAGGYGYT
TRBV5-6	TRBJ2-4	ASSLQGARKNIQY
TRBV5-4	TRBJ2-1	ASSLGIWGNTYNEQF
TRBV2	TRBJ2-1	ASSPGLLNNEQF
TRBV4-1	TRBJ2-1	ASSPASGRPYEQF
TRBV9	TRBJ1-2	ASSTQQGTGGYT
TRBV11-2	TRBJ1-5	ASSSSGEIGSNQPQH
TRBV21-1	TRBJ2-7	ASILLTQSSYEQY
TRBV2	TRBJ2-1	ASSSGYNEQF
TRBV10-1	TRBJ2-2	ASSETGLAGTNTGELF
TRBV18	TRBJ1-3	ASSPSEQTGNTIY
TRBV19	TRBJ1-5	ASSVDTHSNQPQH
TRBV6-5	TRBJ2-2	ASSSGTANTGELF
TRBV10-3	-	AISESPSGREGTYEQY
TRBV5-6	TRBJ2-5	ASSSGPNGETQY
TRBV28	TRBJ2-7	ASSFLRDTYEEQY
TRBV7-2	TRBJ2-7	ASTPGHLSYEQY
TRBV21-1	TRBJ2-7	AIQRGFHEQY
TRBV18	TRBJ1-2	ASSLYRSNYGYT
TRBV4-3	TRBJ1-2	ASSQGTGGNYGYT
TRBV28	TRBJ1-1	ASRRDLNTEAF
TRBV6-5	TRBJ1-1	ASRTQANTEAF
TRBV4-3	TRBJ1-3	ASSSRTGAGNTIY
TRBV4-3	TRBJ2-2	ASSPLGGKATGELF
TRBV2	TRBJ1-1	ASSFYAQPNTEAF
TRBV6-1	TRBJ2-1	ASSEGSGTINEQF
TRBV21-1	TRBJ2-5	ASSTPRETQY
TRBV19	TRBJ2-2	ASSIDRALNTGELF
TRBV6-6	TRBJ1-1	ASSYSRGGEAF
TRBV19	TRBJ1-1	ASSIDTYYTEAF
TRBV5-1	TRBJ2-1	ASRTAGGPYNEQF
TRBV6-5	TRBJ1-4	ASSYQGTNEKLF
TRBV5-1	TRBJ1-1	ASSEGGPEAF
TRBV2	TRBJ2-5	ASSVNSQETQY
TRBV30	TRBJ2-1	ALDRGGPNSEQF
TRBV7-2	TRBJ1-5	ASSLWQYQPQH
TRBV10-1	TRBJ1-2	AGKGSPDYGYT
TRBV9	TRBJ2-7	ASSEGQGFDEQY
TRBV5-4	TRBJ1-2	ASSRDRGQRGYT
TRBV7-2	TRBJ2-1	ASSKDRGSYNEQF
TRBV5-8	TRBJ2-3	ASSLGLAGGGTDTQY
TRBV5-1	TRBJ2-7	ASREAGTSNDEQY
TRBV29-1	TRBJ2-7	SAGGRYEQY
TRBV7-8	TRBJ2-7	ASSLRRDRPYEQY
TRBV5-5	TRBJ2-5	ASDPRGNPGETQY
TRBV29-1	TRBJ2-1	SVVLAGGLEQF
TRBV18	TRBJ1-5	ASSLRRGLDQPQH
TRBV28	TRBJ1-2	ASSSIVGQDVNYGYT
TRBV28	TRBJ2-7	ASSLAGTGGHEQY
TRBV4-3	TRBJ2-2	ASSLRQGPHTGELF
TRBV6-5	TRBJ2-7	ASTPRGGGTYEQY
TRBV4-1	TRBJ2-3	ASSQERLASRDTQY